This T cell receptor (beta chain) was sequenced in a study of T cells in tumors after PD-1 blockade. The protocol was immunoSEQ multiplex PCR, while the TCRdb copy is restricted to in-frame clones and leaves out a portion. Of a few thousand clones in the sample, approximately 80% were seen once. Germline CDR1 is KGHSH and CDR2 is LQKENI. Trimming cost V 1 base and J 1 base, with 7 bases left between them. This CDR3 spans 14 amino acids. This clone was seen a single time. Here the sequenced sample was PBMCs, taken after anti-PD-1 therapy. The rearrangement joins TRBV18 to TRBJ1-1; D is possibly TRBD1 (5 bases). The receptor was derived from a human donor with advanced basal cell or squamous cell carcinoma (not recorded which). The CDR3 region is CASSPLGENTEAFF. Here the CDR3 DNA reads TGTGCCAGCTCACCACTGGGGGAGAACACTGAAGCTTTCTTT.